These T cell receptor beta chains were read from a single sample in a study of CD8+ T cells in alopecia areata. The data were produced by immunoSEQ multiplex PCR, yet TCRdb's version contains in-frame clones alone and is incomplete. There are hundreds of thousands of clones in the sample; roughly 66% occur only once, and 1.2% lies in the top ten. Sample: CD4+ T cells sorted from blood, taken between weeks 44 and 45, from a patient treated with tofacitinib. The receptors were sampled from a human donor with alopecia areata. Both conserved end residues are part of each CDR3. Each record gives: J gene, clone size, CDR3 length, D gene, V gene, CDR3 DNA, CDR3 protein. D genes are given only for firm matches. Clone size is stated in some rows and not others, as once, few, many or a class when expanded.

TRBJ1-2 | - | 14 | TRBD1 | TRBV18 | TGTGCCAGCTCACCTACGGACAGGGGTCTTGGCTACACCTTC | CASSPTDRGLGYTF
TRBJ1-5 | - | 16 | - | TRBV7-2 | TGTGCCAGCACCGACTACTCAGGGAACCAGAATCAGCCCCAGCATTTT | CASTDYSGNQNQPQHF
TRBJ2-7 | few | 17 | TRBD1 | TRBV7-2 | TGTGCCAGCAGCTCTCGAGGGACAGGGGTAGGTGGTTACGAGCAGTACTTC | CASSSRGTGVGGYEQYF
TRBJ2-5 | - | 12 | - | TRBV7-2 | TGTGCCAGCAGCCAATCTGTAGAGACCCAGTACTTC | CASSQSVETQYF
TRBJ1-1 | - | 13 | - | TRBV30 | TGTGCCTGGAGTGTACAGGGGAACACTGAAGCTTTCTTT | CAWSVQGNTEAFF
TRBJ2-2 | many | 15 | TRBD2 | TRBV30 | TGTGCCTGGAGTGTACAGCGGGGGGCCACCGGGGAGCTGTTTTTT | CAWSVQRGATGELFF
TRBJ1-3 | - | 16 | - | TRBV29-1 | TGCAGCGTTGAGGTCCCCAAGCAGGGGCGAGGAAACACCATATATTTT | CSVEVPKQGRGNTIYF
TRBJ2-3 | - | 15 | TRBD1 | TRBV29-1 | TGCGTAGGTACAGGGGGGTCCCTAGGAACAGATACGCAGTATTTT | CVGTGGSLGTDTQYF
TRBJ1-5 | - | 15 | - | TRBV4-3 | TGCGCCAGCAGCGAGACCCGGGGGAGCAATCAGCCCCAGCATTTT | CASSETRGSNQPQHF
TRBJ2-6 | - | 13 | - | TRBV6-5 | TGTGCCAGCAGGATGTCAGGGGCCAACGTCCTGACTTTC | CASRMSGANVLTF
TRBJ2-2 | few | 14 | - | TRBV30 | TGTGCCTGGAGCTCTTTGGCTAACACCGGGGAGCTGTTTTTT | CAWSSLANTGELFF
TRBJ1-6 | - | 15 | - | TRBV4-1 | TGCGCCAGCAGCCAAGACGTCTCCTATAATTCACCCCTCCACTTT | CASSQDVSYNSPLHF
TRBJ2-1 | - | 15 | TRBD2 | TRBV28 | TGTGCCAGCATCGAGACGACCGGGACTAGGGTTGAGCAGTTCTTC | CASIETTGTRVEQFF
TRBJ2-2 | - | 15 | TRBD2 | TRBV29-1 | TGCAGCGTTCGTCCAGCGGGGGGGAACACCGGGGAGCTGTTTTTT | CSVRPAGGNTGELFF
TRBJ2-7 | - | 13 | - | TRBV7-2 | TGTGCCAGCAGGGAGATCGGAGCCTACGAGCAGTACTTC | CASREIGAYEQYF
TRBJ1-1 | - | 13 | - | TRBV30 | TGTGCCTGGATGGGGACACCGAACACTGAAGCTTTCTTT | CAWMGTPNTEAFF
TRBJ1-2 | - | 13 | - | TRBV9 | TGTGCCAGCAGCGTAAGGGACAACTATGGCTACACCTTC | CASSVRDNYGYTF
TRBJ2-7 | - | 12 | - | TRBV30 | TGTGCCTGGGGAGTTTATTCCTACGAGCAGTACTTC | CAWGVYSYEQYF
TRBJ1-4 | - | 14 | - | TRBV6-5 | TGTGCCACCGGCAGGGGACAACCTTTAGAAAAACTGTTTTTT | CATGRGQPLEKLFF
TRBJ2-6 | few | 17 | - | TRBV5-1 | TGCGCCAGCAGCTTGCAGCGGGCTTCCTCTGGGGCCAACGTCCTGACTTTC | CASSLQRASSGANVLTF
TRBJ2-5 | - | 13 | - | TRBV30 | TGTGCCTGGAGCCTAAGGGGGTTGGAGACCCAGTACTTC | CAWSLRGLETQYF
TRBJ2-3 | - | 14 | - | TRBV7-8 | TGTGCCAGCAGCTTAGTGCAACTCTCAGATACGCAGTATTTT | CASSLVQLSDTQYF
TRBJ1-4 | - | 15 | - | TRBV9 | TGTGCCAGCAGCGCCCACAGGGCCAGTACCGAAAAACTGTTTTTT | CASSAHRASTEKLFF
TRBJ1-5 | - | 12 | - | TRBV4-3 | TGCGCCAGCAGCCAACTCGATCAGCCCCAGCATTTT | CASSQLDQPQHF
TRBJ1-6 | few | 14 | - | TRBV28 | TGTGCCAGCAGCGACCGCTTGGGGAATTCACCCCTCCACTTT | CASSDRLGNSPLHF
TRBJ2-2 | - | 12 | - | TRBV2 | TGTGCACTGGGCGGCGACACCGGGGAGCTGTTTTTT | CALGGDTGELFF
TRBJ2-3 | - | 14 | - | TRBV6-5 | TGTGCCAGCAGGTCCCTGCGGGAAAGCACAACGCAGTATTTT | CASRSLRESTTQYF
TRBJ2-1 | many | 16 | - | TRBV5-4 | TGTGCCAGCAGCTTTCTAGCGCTCAGCTCCTACAATGAGCAGTTCTTC | CASSFLALSSYNEQFF
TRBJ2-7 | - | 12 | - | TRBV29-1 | TGCAGCGTTGTCGCAGGGCCCTACGAGCAGTACTTC | CSVVAGPYEQYF
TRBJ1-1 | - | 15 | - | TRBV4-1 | TGCGCCAGCAGCCAGGGGAGAAGCGAGAACACTGAAGCTTTCTTT | CASSQGRSENTEAFF
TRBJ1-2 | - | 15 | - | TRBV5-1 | TGCGCCAGCAGCTTAAGCGTCCCGGGGCCCTATGGCTACACCTTC | CASSLSVPGPYGYTF
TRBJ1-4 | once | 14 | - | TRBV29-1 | TGCAGCGTCGAGATGACGGCAACTAATGAAAAACTGTTTTTT | CSVEMTATNEKLFF
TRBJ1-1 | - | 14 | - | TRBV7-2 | TGTGCCAGCAGCGTAATGCCTGTCGTCACTGAAGCTTTCTTT | CASSVMPVVTEAFF